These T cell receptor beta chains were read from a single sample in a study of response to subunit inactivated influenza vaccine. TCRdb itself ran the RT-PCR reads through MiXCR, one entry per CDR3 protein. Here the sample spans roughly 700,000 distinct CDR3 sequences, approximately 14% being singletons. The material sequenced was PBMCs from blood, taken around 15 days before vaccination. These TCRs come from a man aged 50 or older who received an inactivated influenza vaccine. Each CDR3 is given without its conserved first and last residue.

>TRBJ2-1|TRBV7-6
ASSLPPGREF
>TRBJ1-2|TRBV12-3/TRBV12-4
ATGSSQGNYGYT
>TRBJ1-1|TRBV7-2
ASSLSGLEAF
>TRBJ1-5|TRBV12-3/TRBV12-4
ASSTAGSNQPQH
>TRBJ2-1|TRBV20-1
SASWTSGRDNEQF
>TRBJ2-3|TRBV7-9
ASSPLTSGNTDTQY
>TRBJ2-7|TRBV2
ASNRGGAYEQY
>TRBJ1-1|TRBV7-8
ASSSRGHAEAF
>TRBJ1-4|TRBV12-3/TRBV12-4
ASSFEGGGEKLF
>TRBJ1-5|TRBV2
ASSEDRVFH
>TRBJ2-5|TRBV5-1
ASRLGQGLQETQY
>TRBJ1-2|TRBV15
ATSRDIVRGGYT
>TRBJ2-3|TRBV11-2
ASSPGLAFGDTQY
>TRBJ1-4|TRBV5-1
ASSFWTGDAQKLF
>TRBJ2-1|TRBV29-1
NPRDPDGDEQF
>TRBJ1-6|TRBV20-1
SASRSYNSPLH
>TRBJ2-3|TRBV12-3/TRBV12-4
ASQRDKLSTDTQY
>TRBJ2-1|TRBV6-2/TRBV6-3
ASSTPIGTSGRYYNEQF
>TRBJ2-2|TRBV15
ATGGGDTGELF
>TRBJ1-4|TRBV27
ASSSGQYEKLF
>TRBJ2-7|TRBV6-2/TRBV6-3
ASSLGQTYSYEQY
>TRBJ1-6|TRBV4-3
ASSLGQGITPLH
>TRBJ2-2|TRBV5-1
ASSLEGQGFGGELF
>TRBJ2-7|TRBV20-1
SAGIAGGPGEQY
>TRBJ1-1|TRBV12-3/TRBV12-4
ASCLWGEGAAF
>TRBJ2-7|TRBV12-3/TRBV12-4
ASSLAPLISSYEQY
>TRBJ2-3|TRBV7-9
ASSLTRGHIISQY
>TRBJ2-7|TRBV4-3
ASGADRDTYEQY
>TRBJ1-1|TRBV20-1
SAPVRDRWMRNTEAF